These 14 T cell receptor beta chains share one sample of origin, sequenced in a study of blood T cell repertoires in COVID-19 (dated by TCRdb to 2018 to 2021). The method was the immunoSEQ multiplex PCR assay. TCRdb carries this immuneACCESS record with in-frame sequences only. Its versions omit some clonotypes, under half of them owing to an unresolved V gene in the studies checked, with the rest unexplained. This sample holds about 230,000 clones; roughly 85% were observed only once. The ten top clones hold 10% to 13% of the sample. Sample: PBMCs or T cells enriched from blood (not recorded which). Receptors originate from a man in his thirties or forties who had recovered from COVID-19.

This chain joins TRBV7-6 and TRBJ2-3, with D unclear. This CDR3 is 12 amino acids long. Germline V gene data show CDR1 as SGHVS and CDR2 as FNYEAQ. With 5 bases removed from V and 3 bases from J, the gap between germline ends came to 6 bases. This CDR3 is CASSGLTDTQYF. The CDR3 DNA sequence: TGTGCCAGCAGCGGGCTAACAGATACGCAGTATTTT.

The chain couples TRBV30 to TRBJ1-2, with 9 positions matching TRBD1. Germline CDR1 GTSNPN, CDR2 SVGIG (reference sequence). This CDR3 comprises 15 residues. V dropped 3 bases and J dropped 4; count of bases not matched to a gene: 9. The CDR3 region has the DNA TGTGCCTGGAGGAGTCCCGGGACAGGGTTCTATGGCTACACCTTC. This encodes CAWRSPGTGFYGYTF.

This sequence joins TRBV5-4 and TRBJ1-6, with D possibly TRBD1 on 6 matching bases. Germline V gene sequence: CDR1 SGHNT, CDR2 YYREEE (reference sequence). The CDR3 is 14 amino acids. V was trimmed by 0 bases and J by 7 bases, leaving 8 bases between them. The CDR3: CASSLVGQNSPLHF. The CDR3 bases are TGTGCCAGCAGCTTGGTTGGACAGAATTCACCCCTCCACTTT.

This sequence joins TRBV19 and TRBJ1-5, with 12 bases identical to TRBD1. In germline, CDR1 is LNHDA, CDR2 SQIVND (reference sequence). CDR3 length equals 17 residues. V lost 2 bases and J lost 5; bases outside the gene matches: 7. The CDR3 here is CASSILGGQGAYQPQHF. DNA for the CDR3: TGTGCCAGTAGTATATTAGGGGGACAGGGGGCTTATCAGCCCCAGCATTTT.

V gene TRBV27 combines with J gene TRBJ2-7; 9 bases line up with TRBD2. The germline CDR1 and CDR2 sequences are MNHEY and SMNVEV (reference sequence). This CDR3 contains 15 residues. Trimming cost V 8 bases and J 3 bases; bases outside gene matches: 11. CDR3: CASFRGVAGVYEQYF. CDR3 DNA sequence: TGTGCCAGCTTCCGAGGGGTAGCGGGAGTCTACGAGCAGTACTTC.

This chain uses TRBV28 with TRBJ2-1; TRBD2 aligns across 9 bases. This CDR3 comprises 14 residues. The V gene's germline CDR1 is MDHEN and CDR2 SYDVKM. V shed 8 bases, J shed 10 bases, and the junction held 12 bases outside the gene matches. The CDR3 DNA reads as TGTGCCAGCCGGTGGGCGGGAGGGCCTAACGAGCAGTTCTTC. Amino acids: CASRWAGGPNEQFF.

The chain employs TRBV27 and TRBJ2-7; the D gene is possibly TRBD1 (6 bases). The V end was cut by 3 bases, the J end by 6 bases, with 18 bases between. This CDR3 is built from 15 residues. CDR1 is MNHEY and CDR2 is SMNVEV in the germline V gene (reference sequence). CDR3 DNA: TGTGCCAGCAGTTTTATCACAGGGCCCCATGGCGAGCAGTACTTC. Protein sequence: CASSFITGPHGEQYF.

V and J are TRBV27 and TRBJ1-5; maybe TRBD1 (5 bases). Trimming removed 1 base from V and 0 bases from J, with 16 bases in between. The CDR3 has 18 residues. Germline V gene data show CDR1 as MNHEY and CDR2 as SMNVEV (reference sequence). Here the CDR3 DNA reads TGTGCCAGCAGTTTATGGTTTCGGCAGGGCAATAGCAATCAGCCCCAGCATTTT. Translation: CASSLWFRQGNSNQPQHF.

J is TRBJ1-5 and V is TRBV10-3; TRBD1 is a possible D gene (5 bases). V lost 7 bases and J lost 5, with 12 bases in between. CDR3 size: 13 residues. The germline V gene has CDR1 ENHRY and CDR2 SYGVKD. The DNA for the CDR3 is TGTGCCATCAAGGACACCTTGGATCAGCCCCAGCATTTT. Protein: CAIKDTLDQPQHF.

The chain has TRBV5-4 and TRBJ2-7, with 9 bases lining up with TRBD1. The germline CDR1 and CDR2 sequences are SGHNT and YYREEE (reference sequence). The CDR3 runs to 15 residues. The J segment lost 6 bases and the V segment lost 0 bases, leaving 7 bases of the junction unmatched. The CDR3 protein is CASSLGGTGILEQYF. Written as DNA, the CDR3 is TGTGCCAGCAGCTTGGGGGGGACAGGGATTCTCGAGCAGTACTTC.

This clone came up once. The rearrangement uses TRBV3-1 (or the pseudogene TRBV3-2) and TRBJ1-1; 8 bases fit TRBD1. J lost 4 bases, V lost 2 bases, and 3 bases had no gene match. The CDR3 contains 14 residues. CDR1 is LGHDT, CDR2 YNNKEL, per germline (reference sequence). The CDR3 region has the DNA TGTGCCAGCAGCCAACTACAGGGGGGCACTGAAGCTTTCTTT. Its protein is CASSQLQGGTEAFF.

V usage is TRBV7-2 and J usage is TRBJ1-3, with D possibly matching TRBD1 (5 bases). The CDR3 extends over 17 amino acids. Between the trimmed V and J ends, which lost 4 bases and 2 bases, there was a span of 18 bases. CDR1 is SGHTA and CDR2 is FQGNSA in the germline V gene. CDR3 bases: TGTGCCAGCAGCTCACATCCAGGGTCGGGAGCTGGAAACACCATATATTTT. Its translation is CASSSHPGSGAGNTIYF.

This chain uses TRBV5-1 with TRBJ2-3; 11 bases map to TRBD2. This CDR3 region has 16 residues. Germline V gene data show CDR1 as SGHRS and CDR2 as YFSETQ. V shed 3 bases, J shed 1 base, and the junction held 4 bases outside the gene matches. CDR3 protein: CASSSLAGGRTDTQYF. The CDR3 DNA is TGCGCCAGCAGCTCTCTAGCGGGGGGACGCACAGATACGCAGTATTTT.

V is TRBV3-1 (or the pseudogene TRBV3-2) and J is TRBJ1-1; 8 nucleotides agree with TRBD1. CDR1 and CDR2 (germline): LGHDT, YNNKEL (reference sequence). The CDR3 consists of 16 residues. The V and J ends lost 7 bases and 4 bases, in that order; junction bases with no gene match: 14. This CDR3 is CASNSLRQGRGTEAFF. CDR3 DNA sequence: TGTGCCAGCAACAGCCTCCGACAGGGGCGGGGCACTGAAGCTTTCTTT.